The rows below give T cell receptor beta chains drawn from one sample of a study of T cells after yellow fever vaccination. One entry per CDR3 protein, called by TCRdb with MiXCR from the 5' RACE reads. Among approximately 510,000 distinct CDR3 sequences listed, 21% were seen once. Sequences were derived from PBMCs, sampled 21 days after the first yellow fever vaccination. The receptors stem from a man between 18 and 35 years old who received the YFV17D yellow fever vaccine. Both conserved end residues are part of each CDR3. D genes are given only for firm matches. Size is stated for part of the rows, as once, few or many counts, or as a class when the clone is expanded.

j_gene: TRBJ2-2
v_gene: TRBV12-3/TRBV12-4
abundance: -
d_gene: TRBD1
CDR3aa: CASSDHRGRALGAGELFF
CDR3nt: TGTGCCAGCAGCGATCACAGGGGGCGCGCCCTTGGCGCCGGGGAGCTGTTTTTT

j_gene: TRBJ1-1
v_gene: TRBV19
abundance: few
d_gene: -
CDR3aa: CATFTTEAFF
CDR3nt: TGTGCCACATTCACCACTGAAGCTTTCTTT

j_gene: TRBJ2-1
v_gene: TRBV7-2
abundance: many
d_gene: TRBD1
CDR3aa: CASRERTGWVNEQFF
CDR3nt: TGTGCCAGCAGAGAGCGGACAGGGTGGGTCAATGAGCAGTTCTTC

j_gene: TRBJ2-2
v_gene: TRBV5-1
abundance: -
d_gene: -
CDR3aa: CASSVVGAFPGELFF
CDR3nt: TGCGCCAGCAGCGTCGTTGGAGCTTTCCCCGGGGAGCTGTTTTTT

j_gene: TRBJ2-3
v_gene: TRBV28
abundance: -
d_gene: -
CDR3aa: CASRPFHTDTQYF
CDR3nt: TGTGCCAGCAGGCCGTTTCACACAGATACGCAGTATTTT

j_gene: TRBJ1-1
v_gene: TRBV9
abundance: -
d_gene: -
CDR3aa: CASSPDGHASTEAFF
CDR3nt: TGTGCCAGCAGCCCCGACGGTCATGCAAGCACTGAAGCTTTCTTT

j_gene: TRBJ2-7
v_gene: TRBV4-1
abundance: -
d_gene: TRBD2
CDR3aa: CASSPGEGITYEQYF
CDR3nt: TGCGCCAGCAGCCCCGGGGAGGGGATCACCTACGAGCAGTACTTC

j_gene: TRBJ1-1
v_gene: TRBV4-1
abundance: -
d_gene: -
CDR3aa: CASSQDETGIMNTEAFF
CDR3nt: TGCGCCAGCAGCCAAGATGAAACAGGGATTATGAACACTGAAGCTTTCTTT

j_gene: TRBJ2-7
v_gene: TRBV28
abundance: -
d_gene: -
CDR3aa: CATIGGAEAYEQYF
CDR3nt: TGTGCCACAATCGGTGGGGCAGAAGCCTACGAGCAGTACTTC

j_gene: TRBJ2-5
v_gene: TRBV6-6
abundance: few
d_gene: -
CDR3aa: CASSWTERETQYF
CDR3nt: TGTGCCAGCAGTTGGACAGAGAGGGAGACCCAGTACTTC

j_gene: TRBJ2-5
v_gene: TRBV6-5
abundance: -
d_gene: -
CDR3aa: CATSTGETQYF
CDR3nt: TGTGCCACTTCGACAGGAGAGACCCAGTACTTC

j_gene: TRBJ2-5
v_gene: TRBV15
abundance: few
d_gene: TRBD1
CDR3aa: CATSREEGGQETQYF
CDR3nt: TGTGCCACCAGCAGAGAAGAAGGGGGCCAGGAGACCCAGTACTTC

j_gene: TRBJ1-1
v_gene: TRBV12-3/TRBV12-4
abundance: -
d_gene: -
CDR3aa: CASGTGTEAFF
CDR3nt: TGTGCCAGCGGGACTGGCACTGAAGCTTTCTTT

j_gene: TRBJ1-1
v_gene: TRBV24-1
abundance: -
d_gene: TRBD1
CDR3aa: CATQDRMNTEAFF
CDR3nt: TGTGCCACCCAGGACAGGATGAACACTGAAGCTTTCTTT

j_gene: TRBJ1-5
v_gene: TRBV27
abundance: few
d_gene: -
CDR3aa: CASSPTEGPFQPQHF
CDR3nt: TGTGCCAGCAGCCCGACCGAAGGACCATTCCAGCCCCAGCATTTT

j_gene: TRBJ2-5
v_gene: TRBV7-2
abundance: -
d_gene: -
CDR3aa: CASSFTKRETQYF
CDR3nt: TGTGCCAGCAGCTTTACGAAAAGAGAGACCCAGTACTTC

j_gene: TRBJ1-2
v_gene: TRBV24-1
abundance: many
d_gene: -
CDR3aa: CATSDRDSRYGYTF
CDR3nt: TGTGCCACCAGTGATAGAGACAGTCGTTATGGCTACACCTTC

j_gene: TRBJ2-1
v_gene: TRBV6-1
abundance: -
d_gene: TRBD2
CDR3aa: CASRSGGAGNEQFF
CDR3nt: TGTGCCAGCCGAAGCGGGGGGGCTGGCAATGAGCAGTTCTTC

j_gene: TRBJ2-5
v_gene: TRBV7-2
abundance: few
d_gene: TRBD2
CDR3aa: CASSVGTRGGSQYF
CDR3nt: TGTGCCAGCAGCGTGGGTACCCGCGGGGGTAGCCAGTACTTC

j_gene: TRBJ2-3
v_gene: TRBV29-1
abundance: -
d_gene: -
CDR3aa: CSVGQESLVDTQYF
CDR3nt: TGCAGCGTTGGGCAGGAAAGTTTGGTAGATACGCAGTATTTT

j_gene: TRBJ2-3
v_gene: TRBV20-1
abundance: few
d_gene: -
CDR3aa: CSAEVGTSTDTQYF
CDR3nt: TGCAGTGCGGAGGTGGGGACTAGCACAGATACGCAGTATTTT

j_gene: TRBJ2-6
v_gene: TRBV28
abundance: -
d_gene: -
CDR3aa: CASSFIRSGANVLTF
CDR3nt: TGTGCCAGCAGTTTTATCCGCTCTGGGGCCAACGTCCTGACTTTC

j_gene: TRBJ2-3
v_gene: TRBV29-1
abundance: few
d_gene: -
CDR3aa: CSVASEWRDTQYF
CDR3nt: TGCAGCGTTGCATCGGAATGGAGAGATACGCAGTATTTT

j_gene: TRBJ1-2
v_gene: TRBV6-1
abundance: few
d_gene: -
CDR3aa: CASSDHRAPHGYTF
CDR3nt: TGTGCCAGCAGTGACCACAGGGCCCCTCACGGCTACACCTTC

j_gene: TRBJ2-6
v_gene: TRBV7-9
abundance: -
d_gene: -
CDR3aa: CASSLVPSGANVLTF
CDR3nt: TGTGCCAGCAGCTTAGTACCCTCTGGGGCCAACGTCCTGACTTTC

j_gene: TRBJ1-3
v_gene: TRBV6-1
abundance: -
d_gene: -
CDR3aa: CASSSQATTNTIYF
CDR3nt: TGTGCCAGCAGTAGCCAGGCCACCACAAACACCATATATTTT

j_gene: TRBJ1-1
v_gene: TRBV30
abundance: few
d_gene: -
CDR3aa: CAWVPLGGYTEAFF
CDR3nt: TGTGCCTGGGTGCCCCTCGGGGGGTATACTGAAGCTTTCTTT

j_gene: TRBJ1-4
v_gene: TRBV28
abundance: few
d_gene: -
CDR3aa: CASSFHGAEGEKLFF
CDR3nt: TGTGCCAGCAGTTTTCATGGGGCTGAGGGCGAAAAACTGTTTTTT

j_gene: TRBJ2-5
v_gene: TRBV7-9
abundance: few
d_gene: -
CDR3aa: CASSLLLGHQETQYF
CDR3nt: TGTGCCAGCAGCTTGCTGCTCGGACACCAAGAGACCCAGTACTTC

j_gene: TRBJ2-4
v_gene: TRBV4-1
abundance: few
d_gene: -
CDR3aa: CASSQAQGGLAKNIQYF
CDR3nt: TGCGCCAGCAGCCAGGCTCAAGGGGGACTAGCCAAAAACATTCAGTACTTC

j_gene: TRBJ1-6
v_gene: TRBV7-3
abundance: few
d_gene: TRBD1
CDR3aa: CASSPRTGVSNSPLHF
CDR3nt: TGTGCCAGCAGCCCCCGGACAGGAGTGAGTAATTCACCCCTCCACTTT

j_gene: TRBJ1-2
v_gene: TRBV7-8
abundance: -
d_gene: TRBD1
CDR3aa: CASSSPPGGQGSGYTF
CDR3nt: TGTGCCAGCAGCTCCCCACCCGGAGGACAGGGTAGCGGCTACACCTTC

j_gene: TRBJ1-5
v_gene: TRBV3-1
abundance: few
d_gene: TRBD1
CDR3aa: CASSPGQGPYSNQPQHF
CDR3nt: TGTGCCAGCAGCCCCGGACAGGGACCTTATAGCAATCAGCCCCAGCATTTT

j_gene: TRBJ2-3
v_gene: TRBV7-2
abundance: -
d_gene: -
CDR3aa: CASSSLRTDTQYF
CDR3nt: TGTGCCAGCAGTTCCCTTCGCACAGATACGCAGTATTTT

j_gene: TRBJ2-2
v_gene: TRBV23-1
abundance: few
d_gene: TRBD1
CDR3aa: CASSQSTGQANTGELFF
CDR3nt: TGCGCCAGCAGTCAATCAACCGGACAGGCGAACACCGGGGAGCTGTTTTTT

j_gene: TRBJ2-7
v_gene: TRBV3-1
abundance: -
d_gene: TRBD2
CDR3aa: CASSLGLATSYEQYF
CDR3nt: TGTGCCAGCAGCCTTGGACTAGCCACCTCCTACGAGCAGTACTTC

j_gene: TRBJ2-5
v_gene: TRBV5-1
abundance: -
d_gene: TRBD1
CDR3aa: CASSSEGGNWETQYF
CDR3nt: TGCGCCAGCAGCTCCGAAGGGGGCAACTGGGAGACCCAGTACTTC

j_gene: TRBJ1-1
v_gene: TRBV7-2
abundance: -
d_gene: -
CDR3aa: CASSFKGVNTEAFF
CDR3nt: TGTGCCAGCAGCTTTAAGGGGGTGAACACTGAAGCTTTCTTT

j_gene: TRBJ2-3
v_gene: TRBV25-1
abundance: -
d_gene: TRBD2
CDR3aa: CASSEYRGSGGSPTDTQYF
CDR3nt: TGTGCCAGCAGTGAATATCGGGGTAGCGGGGGGTCGCCCACAGATACGCAGTATTTT

j_gene: TRBJ2-1
v_gene: TRBV20-1
abundance: -
d_gene: TRBD2
CDR3aa: CSAFSGTTSYNEQFF
CDR3nt: TGCAGTGCTTTCTCCGGGACTACCTCCTACAATGAGCAGTTCTTC

j_gene: TRBJ2-2
v_gene: TRBV11-2
abundance: -
d_gene: -
CDR3aa: CASSSGTPGTGELFF
CDR3nt: TGTGCCAGCAGCTCAGGGACGCCGGGGACCGGGGAGCTGTTTTTT

j_gene: TRBJ2-3
v_gene: TRBV12-3/TRBV12-4
abundance: -
d_gene: TRBD1
CDR3aa: CATDRVGTDTQYF
CDR3nt: TGTGCCACGGACAGGGTGGGCACAGATACGCAGTATTTT

j_gene: TRBJ2-3
v_gene: TRBV4-1
abundance: few
d_gene: TRBD2
CDR3aa: CASSLVERAGGGTDTQYF
CDR3nt: TGCGCCAGCAGCCTCGTAGAGAGGGCCGGGGGGGGCACAGATACGCAGTATTTT

j_gene: TRBJ1-5
v_gene: TRBV4-1
abundance: -
d_gene: -
CDR3aa: CASSQVQNSNQPQHF
CDR3nt: TGCGCCAGCAGCCAAGTTCAGAATAGCAATCAGCCCCAGCATTTT

j_gene: TRBJ1-5
v_gene: TRBV4-1
abundance: few
d_gene: -
CDR3aa: CASSQVQQGAQPQHF
CDR3nt: TGCGCCAGCAGCCAGGTTCAACAGGGTGCTCAGCCCCAGCATTTT

j_gene: TRBJ2-5
v_gene: TRBV4-2
abundance: many
d_gene: -
CDR3aa: CASSQNLGQETQYF
CDR3nt: TGTGCCAGCAGCCAGAATCTTGGGCAAGAGACCCAGTACTTC

j_gene: TRBJ2-7
v_gene: TRBV7-8
abundance: few
d_gene: -
CDR3aa: CASSRTTPARGEFYEQYF
CDR3nt: TGTGCCAGCAGCCGTACAACCCCCGCCCGCGGGGAGTTCTACGAGCAGTACTTC

j_gene: TRBJ1-2
v_gene: TRBV29-1
abundance: -
d_gene: TRBD1
CDR3aa: CSVMLGTAYGYTF
CDR3nt: TGCAGCGTGATGCTGGGGACAGCCTATGGCTACACCTTC